A selection of T cell receptor beta chains follows, all from one sample in a study of OX40 agonist ivuxolimab in advanced cancers. Here immunoSEQ multiplex PCR was the method, and the copy in TCRdb shows in-frame clones only, minus some. Its listing shows about 100 clones. This material was obtained in a trial of the OX40 agonist ivuxolimab. These receptors were taken from an adult with an advanced solid tumor such as melanoma, head and neck, liver or kidney cancer. Both conserved end residues are part of each CDR3. Clone size appears in some rows only: once, few, many, or a class for an expanded clone.

abundance	v_gene	CDR3aa
.	TRBV6-8	CASSYLQGAIGELFF
.	TRBV15	CATSRGTAGNTIYF
.	TRBV12-5	CASGLRASSYNEQFF
.	TRBV11-3	CASSYWTASNQPQHF
.	TRBV25-1	CASTGTASYEQYF
.	TRBV10-3	CAISESRQGNQPQHF
.	TRBV11-3	CASSLSHLLLAGDDYEQFF
.	TRBV23-1	CASSLHGAGQATPEAFF
.	TRBV5-1	CASSFTGGSYEQYF
.	TRBV28	CASSSVWGTGELFF
.	TRBV6-8	CASSYSTGYEQYF
.	TRBV19	CASGPGGETQYF
.	TRBV9	CASQRGLAPYEQYF
.	TRBV18	CASSPGYREDYNEQFF
.	TRBV19	CASFPSIRDRNTEAFF
.	TRBV6-1	CASSEGNPRTAFF
.	TRBV29-1	CSVGIAVAETQYF
.	TRBV6-8	CAISGETRYWDTQYF
.	TRBV25-1	CASTPPRVTGNTIYF
.	TRBV5-1	CASSRDGGANEKLFF
.	TRBV11-3	CASSLPTGGTDTQYF
.	TRBV6-8	CASDSRRFYGYTF
.	TRBV11-3	CASSPLREPDTQYF
.	TRBV6-8	CASSDHSGDPYEQYF
few	TRBV6-8	CASTPPHRGDTEAFF
.	TRBV11-3	CASSFGARGADTGELFF
.	TRBV7-6	CASSLSIGDSYEQYF
.	TRBV6-8	CASSYDSTTTQYF
.	TRBV28	CASRPSFPSTEQYF
.	TRBV6-8	CASSHQLKREDYEQYF
.	TRBV11-3	CASSRKGTSGSANTGELFF
.	TRBV11-3	CASSPTLQGQTQYF
.	TRBV11-3	CASSLGTVSGANVLTF
.	TRBV19	CASSSGANTGELFF
.	TRBV11-3	CASSWGGGSPYGYTF
once	TRBV6-8	CASSPGTNYGYTF
.	TRBV19	CASSIEASGSSESGEQYF
.	TRBV28	CASSSQQGISGNTIYF
.	TRBV5-1	CASSRDRGVSYEQYF
.	TRBV6-8	CASSYSASYEQYF
.	TRBV19	CASSIGRGQGNYGYTF
.	TRBV15	CATSFYGEEETQYF
.	TRBV6-7	CASNLAGHPSYNEQFF
.	TRBV6-1	CASSEADRFHEQYF